The rows below give T cell receptor beta chains drawn from one sample of a study of T cell responses to AZD1222 COVID-19 vaccine. Profiling relied on immunoSEQ multiplex PCR, and the TCRdb table lists in-frame clones only, not all of them. The sample yields 130,000 to 150,000 clones, 92% seen once. The material sequenced was peripheral blood, taken on day 0 of AZD1222 vaccination. These receptors all come from an adult in good health. CDR3s include the opening cysteine and the closing phenylalanine or tryptophan. A D gene is named only where the DNA matches it firmly. Only some rows state a clone size, as once, few, many or a class for expanded clones.

clone size: .; D gene: .; V gene: TRBV4-2; J gene: TRBJ2-7; CDR3 DNA: TGTGCCAGCAGCCACCAAAGTACTCCTACCTACGAGCTGTACTTC; CDR3 protein: CASSHQSTPTYELYF
clone size: .; D gene: TRBD2; V gene: TRBV4-2; J gene: TRBJ2-3; CDR3 DNA: TGTGCCAGCAGCCAGGGCCTTAGCGGGAGTCATGTGGATACGCAGTATTTT; CDR3 protein: CASSQGLSGSHVDTQYF
clone size: .; D gene: .; V gene: TRBV6-1; J gene: TRBJ2-2; CDR3 DNA: TGTGCCAGCAGTGAAGGCCGGGTGCGGACCGGGGAGCTGTTTTTT; CDR3 protein: CASSEGRVRTGELFF
clone size: .; D gene: TRBD1; V gene: TRBV6-6; J gene: TRBJ1-5; CDR3 DNA: TGTGCCAGCGGCGAGGGACAGGGCAATCAGCCCCAGCATTTT; CDR3 protein: CASGEGQGNQPQHF
clone size: .; D gene: .; V gene: TRBV5-1; J gene: TRBJ2-1; CDR3 DNA: TGCGCCAGCGGGAAGACCTACAATGAGCAGTTCTTC; CDR3 protein: CASGKTYNEQFF
clone size: .; D gene: TRBD1; V gene: TRBV19; J gene: TRBJ1-5; CDR3 DNA: TGTGCCAGTAGTATAGATGGGACAGGAGAATATAGCAATCAGCCCCAGCATTTT; CDR3 protein: CASSIDGTGEYSNQPQHF
clone size: .; D gene: TRBD1; V gene: TRBV18; J gene: TRBJ1-1; CDR3 DNA: TGTGCCAGCTCACCAGGACAGGGGTTGAACACTGAAGCTTTCTTT; CDR3 protein: CASSPGQGLNTEAFF
clone size: .; D gene: .; V gene: TRBV7-3; J gene: TRBJ2-4; CDR3 DNA: TGTGCCAGCAGCTTAACGGGTTCGGATACCAAAAACATTCAGTACTTC; CDR3 protein: CASSLTGSDTKNIQYF
clone size: .; D gene: .; V gene: TRBV6-5; J gene: TRBJ1-2; CDR3 DNA: TGTGCCCTGGCGGGGAACTATGGCTACACCTTC; CDR3 protein: CALAGNYGYTF
clone size: .; D gene: .; V gene: TRBV6-2/TRBV6-3; J gene: TRBJ1-3; CDR3 DNA: TGTGCCAGCAGTCGGGGTGTCGCCGGAAACACCATATATTTT; CDR3 protein: CASSRGVAGNTIYF
clone size: .; D gene: TRBD1; V gene: TRBV25-1; J gene: TRBJ1-4; CDR3 DNA: TGTGCCAGCAGGGACGACAGGGTCACTAATGAAAAACTGTTTTTT; CDR3 protein: CASRDDRVTNEKLFF
clone size: few; D gene: .; V gene: TRBV19; J gene: TRBJ2-1; CDR3 DNA: TGTGCCAGTAGTATAACAGGAGAAGGCAATGAGCAGTTCTTC; CDR3 protein: CASSITGEGNEQFF
clone size: .; D gene: TRBD1; V gene: TRBV28; J gene: TRBJ2-5; CDR3 DNA: TGTGCCAGCAGCAACCACAGGGGGCCGGGGGAGACCCAGTACTTC; CDR3 protein: CASSNHRGPGETQYF
clone size: .; D gene: TRBD1; V gene: TRBV5-1; J gene: TRBJ1-6; CDR3 DNA: TGCGCCAGCAGCTTGTATTTGGGACAGGAAAAAAAAGGGCTAGGATCACCCCTCCACTTT; CDR3 protein: CASSLYLGQEKKGLGSPLHF
clone size: .; D gene: .; V gene: TRBV28; J gene: TRBJ1-2; CDR3 DNA: TGTGCCAGCAGTTTAGTAGCAGGGCTTACCTATGGCTACACCTTC; CDR3 protein: CASSLVAGLTYGYTF
clone size: .; D gene: TRBD1; V gene: TRBV6-5; J gene: TRBJ1-2; CDR3 DNA: TGTGCCAGCAGGACCCCCGGGACAGGGATCTATGGCTACACCTTC; CDR3 protein: CASRTPGTGIYGYTF
clone size: .; D gene: TRBD2; V gene: TRBV6-2/TRBV6-3; J gene: TRBJ2-1; CDR3 DNA: TGTGCCAGCAGTTCCTTAGCGGGAGGGCTGGATGAGCAGTTCTTC; CDR3 protein: CASSSLAGGLDEQFF
clone size: .; D gene: .; V gene: TRBV5-1; J gene: TRBJ2-3; CDR3 DNA: TGCGCCAGCAGCTCACAGGGCACAGATACGCAGTATTTT; CDR3 protein: CASSSQGTDTQYF
clone size: .; D gene: .; V gene: TRBV5-1; J gene: TRBJ1-1; CDR3 DNA: TGCGCCAGCAGCTTGGACAGTGGGAGCACTGAAGCTTTCTTT; CDR3 protein: CASSLDSGSTEAFF
clone size: .; D gene: .; V gene: TRBV6-1; J gene: TRBJ1-3; CDR3 DNA: TGTGCCAGCAGTGAAAACAGGCCCGCGTTTGGAAACACCATATATTTT; CDR3 protein: CASSENRPAFGNTIYF
clone size: .; D gene: TRBD2; V gene: TRBV9; J gene: TRBJ2-7; CDR3 DNA: TGTGCCAGCAGCGTAGATGCTAGCGGGAGTTTGTACGAGCAGTACTTC; CDR3 protein: CASSVDASGSLYEQYF
clone size: .; D gene: .; V gene: TRBV28; J gene: TRBJ2-7; CDR3 DNA: TGTGCCAGCACGGGGCCTGTCGGGGAGCAGTACTTC; CDR3 protein: CASTGPVGEQYF
clone size: .; D gene: .; V gene: TRBV9; J gene: TRBJ2-2; CDR3 DNA: TGTGCCAGCAGCTTAAGTTGGGGGGAGCTGTTTTTT; CDR3 protein: CASSLSWGELFF
clone size: once; D gene: .; V gene: TRBV9; J gene: TRBJ1-2; CDR3 DNA: TGTGCCAGCAGCGTAGCCAGGAACTATGGCTACACCTTC; CDR3 protein: CASSVARNYGYTF
clone size: .; D gene: .; V gene: TRBV6-6; J gene: TRBJ2-7; CDR3 DNA: TGTGCCAGCAGTTACACAGAACCCTACGAGCAGTACTTC; CDR3 protein: CASSYTEPYEQYF
clone size: .; D gene: .; V gene: TRBV12-1; J gene: TRBJ2-3; CDR3 DNA: TGTGCCAGCAGCTTTATGAATACGCAGTATTTT; CDR3 protein: CASSFMNTQYF
clone size: .; D gene: TRBD1; V gene: TRBV7-2; J gene: TRBJ1-6; CDR3 DNA: TGTGCCAGCAGCGGGCAGGGGGCCAATAATTCACCCCTCCACTTT; CDR3 protein: CASSGQGANNSPLHF
clone size: once; D gene: TRBD1; V gene: TRBV28; J gene: TRBJ2-7; CDR3 DNA: TGTGCCAGCAGTTCCAAACCACAGGGGGCGCAGTGGAGCGAGCAGTACTTC; CDR3 protein: CASSSKPQGAQWSEQYF
clone size: .; D gene: TRBD1; V gene: TRBV5-1; J gene: TRBJ2-2; CDR3 DNA: TGCGCCAGCAGCACGGACAGGGGACTATCCGGGGAGCTGTTTTTT; CDR3 protein: CASSTDRGLSGELFF
clone size: once; D gene: .; V gene: TRBV7-6; J gene: TRBJ2-7; CDR3 DNA: TGTGCCAGCAGCTTAGCAGGGGGAGTCACCTACGAGCAGTACTTC; CDR3 protein: CASSLAGGVTYEQYF
clone size: .; D gene: .; V gene: TRBV3-1/TRBV3-2; J gene: TRBJ2-3; CDR3 DNA: TGTGCCAGCCCACCCCCCCCGGGACAGGAAGTGGGGACTAGTTTCACAGATACGCAGTATTTT; CDR3 protein: CASPPPPGQEVGTSFTDTQYF
clone size: .; D gene: .; V gene: TRBV6-5; J gene: TRBJ1-1; CDR3 DNA: TGTGCCAGCAGTTACTCGCTGAACACTGAAGCTTTCTTT; CDR3 protein: CASSYSLNTEAFF
clone size: .; D gene: .; V gene: TRBV25-1; J gene: TRBJ1-2; CDR3 DNA: TGTGCCAGCACCCAGGGCTCCCTAGGGGGAAACTATGGCTACACCTTC; CDR3 protein: CASTQGSLGGNYGYTF
clone size: .; D gene: .; V gene: TRBV3-1/TRBV3-2; J gene: TRBJ1-4; CDR3 DNA: TGTGCCAGCAGCCAGACCGACACAACTAATGAAAAACTGTTTTTT; CDR3 protein: CASSQTDTTNEKLFF
clone size: .; D gene: TRBD2; V gene: TRBV30; J gene: TRBJ2-2; CDR3 DNA: TGTGCCTGGAGTCTTCAGGGATTTGTGAGCGGGAAGAACACCGGGGAGCTGTTTTTT; CDR3 protein: CAWSLQGFVSGKNTGELFF
clone size: .; D gene: TRBD2; V gene: TRBV11-3; J gene: TRBJ2-5; CDR3 DNA: TGTGCCAGCAGCCGCCTTCGGGTAGCGGGAATCCAAGAGACCCAGTACTTC; CDR3 protein: CASSRLRVAGIQETQYF
clone size: once; D gene: .; V gene: TRBV19; J gene: TRBJ2-2; CDR3 DNA: TGTGCCAGTAGTTCTAACACCGGGGAGCTGTTTTTT; CDR3 protein: CASSSNTGELFF
clone size: .; D gene: .; V gene: TRBV21-1; J gene: TRBJ1-2; CDR3 DNA: TGTGCCAGCAGCAATTGTCTCGCAGGCGGCTACACCTTC; CDR3 protein: CASSNCLAGGYTF
clone size: .; D gene: TRBD1; V gene: TRBV18; J gene: TRBJ1-1; CDR3 DNA: TGTGCCAGCTCACCACCGACGGGACAGGGCGCGAACACTGAAGCTTTCTTT; CDR3 protein: CASSPPTGQGANTEAFF
clone size: .; D gene: .; V gene: TRBV5-6; J gene: TRBJ2-5; CDR3 DNA: TGTGCCCGCCGGGCAGGGGCGACCCAGTACTTC; CDR3 protein: CARRAGATQYF
clone size: .; D gene: .; V gene: TRBV30; J gene: TRBJ1-1; CDR3 DNA: TGTGCCTGGAGTGTTTCGGAAGTTGAAGCTTTCTTT; CDR3 protein: CAWSVSEVEAFF
clone size: .; D gene: .; V gene: TRBV2; J gene: TRBJ1-1; CDR3 DNA: TGTGCCAGCAGTGACGACAGAGACACTGAAGCTTTCTTT; CDR3 protein: CASSDDRDTEAFF
clone size: .; D gene: .; V gene: TRBV9; J gene: TRBJ1-4; CDR3 DNA: TGTGCCAGCAGCCCGACGGGCGAGACTGGTGAAAAACTGTTTTTT; CDR3 protein: CASSPTGETGEKLFF
clone size: once; D gene: TRBD1; V gene: TRBV30; J gene: TRBJ2-3; CDR3 DNA: TGTGCCTGGAGTGTATTAGGGGGCGGAGGAGATACGCAGTATTTT; CDR3 protein: CAWSVLGGGGDTQYF
clone size: .; D gene: .; V gene: TRBV5-4; J gene: TRBJ1-4; CDR3 DNA: TGTGCCAGCAGCTGGGATAGGGGGGAAAAACTGTTTTTT; CDR3 protein: CASSWDRGEKLFF
clone size: .; D gene: .; V gene: TRBV15; J gene: TRBJ2-1; CDR3 DNA: TGTGCCACCAGCAGAGATCCCAGCGACTCCTACAATGAGCAGTTCTTC; CDR3 protein: CATSRDPSDSYNEQFF
clone size: .; D gene: .; V gene: TRBV28; J gene: TRBJ1-5; CDR3 DNA: TGTGCCAGCAGGCTACCAACTCAGCCCCAGCATTTT; CDR3 protein: CASRLPTQPQHF
clone size: .; D gene: .; V gene: TRBV2; J gene: TRBJ2-1; CDR3 DNA: TGTGCCAGCCAAAGCTTGGCCTACAATGAGCAGTTCTTC; CDR3 protein: CASQSLAYNEQFF
clone size: .; D gene: .; V gene: TRBV18; J gene: TRBJ2-7; CDR3 DNA: TGTGCCAGCTCAAATGGACAACACTACGAGCAGTACTTC; CDR3 protein: CASSNGQHYEQYF
clone size: .; D gene: TRBD2; V gene: TRBV19; J gene: TRBJ2-1; CDR3 DNA: TGTGCCAGCAGAAGTCTCAGACTAGCGGGAGGACATACGAGCTCCTACAATGAGCAGTTCTTC; CDR3 protein: CASRSLRLAGGHTSSYNEQFF
clone size: .; D gene: .; V gene: TRBV4-3; J gene: TRBJ2-6; CDR3 DNA: TGCGCCAGCAGCCGTGTTTCTGGGGCCAACGTCCTGACTTTC; CDR3 protein: CASSRVSGANVLTF
clone size: .; D gene: .; V gene: TRBV11-3; J gene: TRBJ2-7; CDR3 DNA: TGTGCCAGCAGCCCCCCGGGTCTGGGCCACGAGCAGTACTTC; CDR3 protein: CASSPPGLGHEQYF
clone size: .; D gene: .; V gene: TRBV21-1; J gene: TRBJ2-7; CDR3 DNA: TGTGCCAGCAGCAGTCTGACTAGCGGGAACCCCTCAGGGGAGTACTTC; CDR3 protein: CASSSLTSGNPSGEYF
clone size: once; D gene: TRBD2; V gene: TRBV27; J gene: TRBJ2-1; CDR3 DNA: TGTGCCAGCACCACCCTGGCTGTGGCGGGAGGACAAAATGAGCAGTTCTTC; CDR3 protein: CASTTLAVAGGQNEQFF
clone size: few; D gene: TRBD2; V gene: TRBV2; J gene: TRBJ2-7; CDR3 DNA: TGTGCCAGCTGTCTAGCGGGGTTGGAGCAGTACTTC; CDR3 protein: CASCLAGLEQYF